These 11 T cell receptor beta chains share one sample of origin, sequenced in a study of PD-L1 blockade in urothelial cancer. Clones were sequenced by immunoSEQ multiplex PCR, and TCRdb holds only the in-frame ones, with some missing. Of 75,000 to 90,000 clones in the sample, more than 75% were seen once. Sequencing used PBMCs, obtained around atezolizumab (anti-PD-L1) treatment. These receptors all stem from a man in his 70s with urothelial cancer.

The chain is built from TRBV19 and TRBJ2-1, with 8 bases aligning to TRBD1. This CDR3 region has 15 residues. The germline gives CDR1 LNHDA, CDR2 SQIVND (reference sequence). After removal of 3 bases from V and 2 bases from J, the junction contained 3 bases not matched to a gene. CDR3 sequence reads: CASSMDRAAYNEQFF. The CDR3 DNA follows: TGTGCCAGTAGTATGGACAGGGCCGCCTACAATGAGCAGTTCTTC.

V is TRBV25-1 and J is TRBJ1-3; 7 bases match TRBD1. Germline CDR1 reads MGHDK; CDR2 reads SYGVNS. The V and J ends lost 5 bases and 2 bases, in that order; junction bases with no gene match: 6. The CDR3 covers 15 residues. The CDR3 is CASSPATGAGNTIYF. The CDR3 DNA is TGTGCCAGCAGTCCTGCCACAGGGGCTGGAAACACCATATATTTT.

The chain combines TRBV7-2 with TRBJ1-2, with D possibly matching TRBD1 (6 bases). V was trimmed by 6 bases and J by 4 bases, leaving 15 bases between them. The CDR3 has 14 residues. The V gene's germline CDR1 is SGHTA and CDR2 FQGNSA. CDR3 DNA: TGTGCCAGCAGTGACGGGGGGGGCGGCTATGGCTACACCTTC. This sequence encodes CASSDGGGGYGYTF. The entire variable domain, with the rest obtained from reference TRBV7-2 and TRBJ1-2, is as follows: GAGVSQSPSNKVTEKGKDVELRCDPISGHTALYWYRQSLGQGLEFLIYFQGNSAPDKSGLPSDRFSAERTGGSVSTLTIQRTQQEDSAVYLCASSDGGGGYGYTFGSGTRLTVV.

Here the CDR3 reads CASSIDLAGATEKLFF. CDR3 nucleotide sequence: TGTGCCAGTAGTATAGATCTAGCAGGGGCGACGGAAAAACTGTTTTTT. The chain has TRBV19 and TRBJ1-4; possible D gene TRBD1, 6 bases. The CDR3 totals 16 residues. Trimming stripped 0 bases from V and 8 bases from J, with 16 bases between. Germline V CDR1 and CDR2: LNHDA, SQIVND (reference sequence).

J is TRBJ2-2 and V is TRBV29-1; maybe TRBD2 (5 bases). There are 13 residues in the CDR3. Germline V lookup: CDR1 SQVTM, CDR2 ANQGSEA. Trimming stripped 4 bases from V and 1 base from J, with 7 bases between. CDR3 sequence (DNA): TGCAGCGTTGGGGAGCTGAACACCGGGGAGCTGTTTTTT. Its protein product is CSVGELNTGELFF.

This chain joins TRBV4-1 and TRBJ2-6, with D uncertain. Trimming took off 1 base at V and 2 bases at J, with 15 bases between the two ends. CDR1 is MGHRA, CDR2 YSYEKL, per germline. The CDR3 extends over 18 amino acids. The CDR3 here is CASSQATTNLPGANVLTF. The CDR3 DNA follows: TGCGCCAGCAGCCAAGCAACCACTAACTTACCTGGGGCCAACGTCCTGACTTTC.

In its sample, this clone was seen a few times. The chain joins TRBV9 to TRBJ2-2; D possibly corresponds to TRBD1 (6 bases). The CDR3 consists of 15 residues. Germline-derived CDR1 and CDR2 are SGDLS and YYNGEE. V gave up 0 bases and J gave up 4 bases, with 10 bases separating them. CDR3 region: CASSVEVGGTGELFF. DNA for the CDR3: TGTGCCAGCAGCGTAGAGGTAGGGGGCACCGGGGAGCTGTTTTTT.

The chain has TRBV7-9 and TRBJ1-4; TRBD1 aligns across 8 bases. The germline CDR1 and CDR2 sequences are SEHNR and FQNEAQ (reference sequence). The trim removed 5 bases at V and 0 bases at J, leaving 5 bases unmatched. This CDR3 region has 16 residues. CDR3 amino acids: CASSLGQGATNEKLFF. The DNA for the CDR3 is TGTGCCAGCAGCCTCGGACAGGGCGCAACTAATGAAAAACTGTTTTTT.

The chain couples TRBV4-1 to TRBJ2-1; 14 bases are shared with TRBD2. V shed 2 bases, J shed 5 bases, and the junction held 5 bases outside the gene matches. Germline V gene data show CDR1 as MGHRA and CDR2 as YSYEKL. The CDR3 is made up of 17 amino acids. The CDR3 nucleotides read TGCGCCAGCAGCCAACCGGGACTAGCGGGAGAGGACAATGAGCAGTTCTTC. It is translated as CASSQPGLAGEDNEQFF.

The chain employs TRBV7-2 and TRBJ2-1; D gene unclear. Germline CDR1 reads SGHTA; CDR2 reads FQGNSA. With 5 bases removed from V and 1 base from J, the gap between germline ends came to 6 bases. This CDR3 has 13 residues. In nucleotides, the CDR3 is TGTGCCAGCAGCCCCCCGTCCTACAATGAGCAGTTCTTC. It specifies CASSPPSYNEQFF.

The chain has TRBV4-2 and TRBJ2-3; 9 nucleotides agree with TRBD2. The CDR3 consists of 16 residues. Trimming removed 3 bases from V and 2 bases from J; junction bases left unmatched: 6. The germline gives CDR1 LGHNA, CDR2 YNFKEQ. The CDR3 DNA is TGTGCCAGCAGCCATCAAAGCGGGGGGTTCACAGATACGCAGTATTTT. It translates to CASSHQSGGFTDTQYF.